Given below is one T cell receptor beta chain in context. Its antigen is as yet unknown. V shed 2 bases and J shed 7 bases, with 18 bases lying between them. The germline gives CDR1 GTSNPN, CDR2 SVGIG (reference sequence). There are 16 residues in the CDR3. The sample belongs to a study of cytomegalovirus exposure and HLA in healthy donors. At the level of the study: Per a later analysis, the roughly 690 first-cohort and over 90 validation repertoires shared one platform. Broader study findings: Subsequent analysis showed first-cohort TCR clusters tending to co-occur in around 130 validation repertoires. In vitro confirmation showed a few CMV-associated chains to be CMV antigen specific. While the bulk of TCR sequences proved rare, some public TCRs turned up in many donors.

The protocol was immunoSEQ multiplex PCR, while the TCRdb copy is restricted to in-frame clones and leaves out a portion. The sample shows fewer than 130,000 clones, more than 75% of them seen only once. This rearrangement joins TRBV30 to TRBJ1-6; a weak D match, TRBD1 (6 bases). This clonotype was sampled from a woman aged 30 to 39 in good health and CMV-seropositive. Sequencing input: PBMCs. DNA of the CDR3: TGTGCCTGGAGTCCTTACCTAGGGGGAAGGAATTCACCCCTCCACTTT. Translation gives CAWSPYLGGRNSPLHF.